Presented here are 8 T cell receptor beta chains from one specimen sequenced in a study of T cells in pancreatic ductal adenocarcinoma (dated by TCRdb to 2017 to 2019). The library was made by the immunoSEQ multiplex PCR assay. The source is immuneACCESS, and TCRdb retained only in-frame sequences with V and J called. Part of the clones is not carried over; for the studies checked, unresolved V genes explain less than half of this, and the remainder is unexplained. For this sample the table gives over 100,000 clones, of which more than 90% were detected only once. The top ten constitute roughly 3.1% of the sample. Selected pancreatic ductal adenocarcinoma patients had undergone surgery without neoadjuvant therapy. The sequenced material came from PBMCs. The receptors come from a human donor with pancreatic ductal adenocarcinoma.

This sequence joins TRBV11-2 and TRBJ1-2; the match to TRBD1 covers 8 bases. V lost 1 base and J lost 1; bases outside the gene matches: 8. Germline-derived CDR1 and CDR2 are SGHAT and FQNNGV. This CDR3 contains 17 residues. The CDR3 nucleotides read TGTGCCAGCAGCTTAGGCAGGGGGCTTCAGATTAACTATGGCTACACCTTC. Translated, it gives CASSLGRGLQINYGYTF.

The J gene is TRBJ1-1, the V gene TRBV5-1; D might be TRBD1 (6 bases). The CDR3 sequence is 12 residues long. Trimming removed 6 bases at V and 6 bases at J, with 12 bases between. The germline gives CDR1 SGHRS, CDR2 YFSETQ. The CDR3 DNA reads TGCGCCAGCAAGGGGGAGAGGGCTGAAGCTTTCTTT. This sequence encodes CASKGERAEAFF.

This rearrangement joins TRBV10-3 to TRBJ2-2; 13 positions agree with TRBD2. V lost 6 bases and J lost 3; bases outside the gene matches: 4. The germline CDR1 and CDR2 sequences are ENHRY and SYGVKD. The CDR3 covers 16 residues. CDR3 nucleotides: TGTGCCATCAGCCGCGGACTAGCGGGAGACACCGGGGAGCTGTTTTTT. Translated: CAISRGLAGDTGELFF.

Only one count was recorded for this clone. One end of the junction varies from germline; a read error may be responsible. This chain joins TRBV2 and TRBJ1-5; the D gene is possibly TRBD1 (5 bases). The CDR3 totals 14 residues. In germline, CDR1 is SNHLY, CDR2 FYNNEI. CDR3 sequence reads: CASGEGGTRGAQHF. The CDR3 nucleotides read TGTGCCAGCGGTGAGGGAGGTACTCGGGGGGCCCAGCATTTT.

This chain uses TRBV5-6 with TRBJ2-2; TRBD2 matches 7 bases. CDR3 length: 17 amino acids. After removal of 2 bases from V and 3 bases from J, the junction contained 10 bases not matched to a gene. Germline CDR1 is SGHDT and CDR2 is YYEEEE. The CDR3 here is CASSFLGSGTYTGELFF. CDR3 bases: TGTGCCAGCAGCTTTTTGGGGAGCGGGACTTACACCGGGGAGCTGTTTTTT.

The rearrangement uses TRBV7-9 and TRBJ2-1, with 8 bases identical to TRBD1. V lost 5 bases to trimming and J lost 2 bases; unmatched junction nucleotides: 5. This CDR3 contains 15 residues. Germline CDR1 is SEHNR and CDR2 is FQNEAQ (reference sequence). The CDR3 DNA reads TGTGCCAGCAGCGGCGGGACAGGAACCTACAATGAGCAGTTCTTC. This sequence encodes CASSGGTGTYNEQFF.

As concerns this clone: One end of the junction varies from germline; a read error may be responsible. The genes are TRBV11-2 and TRBJ2-7; 8 bases align to TRBD2. Per the germline V gene, CDR1 is SGHAT and CDR2 is FQNNGV. The CDR3 is 11 amino acids. The CDR3 DNA reads TGTGCCAGCCATTCGGGGGCGGGAGGCACCTTC. Translated: CASHSGAGGTF.

The chain couples TRBV27 to TRBJ2-7, with TRBD1 matching 8 bases. The V gene end was trimmed by 5 bases and the J gene end by 2 bases; junction bases not matched to a gene: 5. This CDR3 region has 14 residues. CDR1 is MNHEY, CDR2 SMNVEV, per germline (reference sequence). As DNA, the CDR3 is TGTGCCAGCAGTCTACAGGGGGGACCCTACGAGCAGTACTTC. This encodes CASSLQGGPYEQYF.